This entry concerns a single T cell receptor beta chain. The target antigen is unknown. The sample belongs to a study of blood T cells in healthy people across ages. Study information: When template switching was applied, about one barcoded beta molecule was captured per two T cells.

Next came a second PCR, run for about 7 to 12 cycles, which used a sample-barcoded 5' primer along with a J-beta primer mix. TCRdb used MiXCR to reprocess the 5' RACE reads, holding one entry per CDR3 protein. The table has roughly 800,000 distinct CDR3 sequences, approximately 55% seen once; the top ten hold 40% to 50%. Overall study results and limits: Researchers deemed the diversity estimates from one million T cells underestimates.

The CDR3 has 15 residues. J gave up 3 bases and V 5 bases, and 9 bases lay outside the gene matches. The germline CDR1 and CDR2 sequences are SGHRS and YFSETQ. The sample consisted of blood. This chain connects TRBV5-1 to TRBJ2-5; 8 bases line up with TRBD2. The origin of this receptor is an elderly man in good health. Written as DNA, the CDR3 is TGCGCCAGCAGACCCGGGCGGGAGGCCGAAGAGACCCAGTACTTC. Residues: CASRPGREAEETQYF.